This T cell receptor beta chain was found in a study of blood T cell repertoires in COVID-19. Study as a whole: COVID-19 samples, acute and convalescent, were from the United States, Italy and Spain. From T cells, B-cell-depleted T cells, or PBMCs came the material, which was cDNA or gDNA.

Generated by immunoSEQ multiplex PCR, the TCRdb table keeps only in-frame clones and is missing some. The sample has hundreds of thousands of clones, around 90% seen once. The CDR3 extends over 13 amino acids. Germline V gene sequence: CDR1 GTSNPN, CDR2 SVGIG (reference sequence). V was cut by 4 bases and J by 0 bases, with 9 bases left in between. Participant ages covered roughly 18 to 89 years across about two dozen US areas. The chain joins TRBV30 to TRBJ1-1, with TRBD1 as a possible D gene (6 bases). The sequencing input was PBMCs or T cells enriched from blood (not recorded which). The origin of this receptor is a woman aged 18-29 years with acute COVID-19. CDR3 amino acids: CAWNRAMNTEAFF. In DNA, the CDR3 is TGTGCCTGGAACAGGGCCATGAACACTGAAGCTTTCTTT.